What follows are 9 T cell receptor beta chains derived from one specimen sequenced in a study of beta chain features in type 1 diabetes. Study-wide findings and caveats: There was a moderate but significant shortening of TCRB CDR3s in all four CD4+ subsets of Type 1 diabetes patients.

Sequenced material consisted of expressed TCRB transcripts (all of the isolated RNA was reverse transcribed). Using immunoSEQ multiplex PCR, the repertoire was profiled, and TCRdb retains in-frame clones only, with some absent. This table has over 650,000 clones, around 15% appearing once. Their antigens remain unidentified. Sequencing was done on a sample of naive CD4+ T cells from blood. Source of these receptors: a man between 18 and 29 years old with type 1 diabetes.

This clone was seen a handful of times. The rearrangement links TRBV29-1 to TRBJ1-5; D is unclear. Germline V gene sequence: CDR1 SQVTM, CDR2 ANQGSEA. V gave up 5 bases and J gave up 3 bases, with 14 bases separating them. The CDR3 consists of 14 residues. DNA for the CDR3: TGCAGCGTTCAAACGGGGAGACACAATCAGCCCCAGCATTTT. This sequence encodes CSVQTGRHNQPQHF.

This clone was recorded a few times. The genes are TRBV23-1 and TRBJ1-2; D might be TRBD1 (6 bases). TRBV23-1 is sorted into the ORF group, with uncertain function. V lost 10 bases, J lost 0 bases, and 12 bases lay in between. The CDR3 extends over 13 amino acids. The CDR3 loop reads CANAGTTNYGYTF. The CDR3, as DNA: TGCGCCAACGCCGGGACAACTAACTATGGCTACACCTTC.

The chain uses TRBV21-1 and TRBJ2-7; TRBD1 is the table's D call and was not checked against the DNA. TRBV21-1 corresponds to a pseudogene. The CDR3 is 15 residues long. CDR3 sequence (DNA): TGTGCCAGCAGCAAAAGCAGGACAGGTTTATACGAGCAGTACTTC. Translation gives CASSKSRTGLYEQYF.

The genes are TRBV2 and TRBJ2-3; D uncertain. V dropped 4 bases and J dropped 9 bases, with 8 bases sitting between them. In germline, CDR1 is SNHLY, CDR2 FYNNEI. CDR3 length: 11 residues. Written as DNA, the CDR3 is TGTGCCAGCAGTGGGGGTGAGACGCAGTATTTT. It translates to CASSGGETQYF. Full variable domain (rest looked up from reference TRBV2 and TRBJ2-3): EPEVTQTPSHQVTQMGQEVILRCVPISNHLYFYWYRQILGQKVEFLVSFYNNEISEKSEIFDDQFSVERPDGSNFTLKIRSTKLEDSAMYFCASSGGETQYFGPGTRLTVL.

The chain has TRBV5-1 and TRBJ2-2; 9 nucleotides line up with TRBD1. Per the germline V gene, CDR1 is SGHRS and CDR2 is YFSETQ. The CDR3 runs 16 residues. The V and J ends lost 4 bases and 4 bases, in that order; junction bases with no gene match: 8. The CDR3 protein is CASSGTGQGRTGELFF. CDR3 sequence (DNA): TGCGCCAGCAGCGGTACGGGACAGGGACGCACCGGGGAGCTGTTTTTT. The whole variable domain, remainder taken from reference TRBV5-1 and TRBJ2-2, is KAGVTQTPRYLIKTRGQQVTLSCSPISGHRSVSWYQQTPGQGLQFLFEYFSETQRNKGNFPGRFSGRQFSNSRSEMNVSTLELGDSALYLCASSGTGQGRTGELFFGEGSRLTVL.

This chain joins TRBV30 and TRBJ2-5, with D unclear. The end of the DNA fits TRBJ2-7 better, so the J call may be wrong. This CDR3 is built from 12 residues. Per the germline V gene, CDR1 is GTSNPN and CDR2 is SVGIG (reference sequence). CDR3 sequence (DNA): TGTTCCACATCCGGGCTCCCCCACGAGCAGTACTTC. Translating gives CSTSGLPHEQYF.

The chain uses TRBV10-1 and TRBJ2-7; 7 bases line up with TRBD2. The CDR3 totals 14 residues. J lost 4 bases, V lost 6 bases, and 9 bases had no gene match. Germline loops: CDR1 WNHNN, CDR2 SYGVQD (reference sequence). This chain's CDR3 is CASSPGTTQYEQYF. Here the CDR3 DNA reads TGCGCCAGCAGCCCCGGGACTACCCAATACGAGCAGTACTTC.

The rearrangement joins TRBV27 to TRBJ2-7; D is uncertain. CDR3 length equals 16 residues. Trimming left V 0 bases short and J 4 bases short, with 16 bases between. Germline V gene data show CDR1 as MNHEY and CDR2 as SMNVEV (reference sequence). In DNA, the CDR3 is TGTGCCAGCAGTTTATCAGGGATAGCATCCCTGTACGAGCAGTACTTC. It translates to CASSLSGIASLYEQYF.

The chain has TRBV7-9 and TRBJ2-3, with 8 bases matching TRBD2. The V gene's germline CDR1 is SEHNR and CDR2 FQNEAQ (reference sequence). V trimming: 4 bases; J trimming: 0 bases; junction bases outside the gene matches: 12. CDR3 length equals 18 residues. This CDR3 is CASSSLPLTSASTDTQYF. The DNA of the CDR3 is TGTGCCAGCAGCTCCTTACCCTTGACTAGCGCCAGCACAGATACGCAGTATTTT. Together with reference TRBV7-9 and TRBJ2-3, the CDR3 gives the full variable domain: DTGVSQNPRHKITKRGQNVTFRCDPISEHNRLYWYRQTLGQGPEFLTYFQNEAQLEKSRLLSDRFSAERPKGSFSTLEIQRTEQGDSAMYLCASSSLPLTSASTDTQYFGPGTRLTVL.